This entry features one T cell receptor beta chain sequence. No antigen is known for it. The data are from a study of T cells in Graves' hyperthyroidism and ophthalmopathy. Study outcomes and limitations: Most expanded thyroid clonotypes above 0.001 also appeared in blood.

It was RNA transcripts that yielded the amplified TCR beta CDR3 regions. With the HTBI primer set, the TCR CDR3 went through a first round of RT-PCR. TCRdb re-analysed the multiplex PCR reads in MiXCR, keeping a single row per CDR3 protein. The sample comprises under 650,000 distinct CDR3 sequences, around 16% of which are singletons, and around 4% rests with the top ten. The length of the CDR3 is 17 residues. The germline V gene has CDR1 SNHLY and CDR2 FYNNEI. The V gene end was trimmed by 7 bases and the J gene end by 9 bases; junction bases not matched to a gene: 14. The rearrangement links TRBV2 to TRBJ2-1; 14 nucleotides match TRBD2. The receptor was derived from a woman in her twenties or thirties with Graves' hyperthyroidism. Input material: blood. The CDR3 protein is CASTRTGGLAGVAEQFF. Here the CDR3 DNA reads TGTGCCAGCACCCGGACAGGGGGACTAGCGGGAGTGGCTGAGCAGTTCTTC.